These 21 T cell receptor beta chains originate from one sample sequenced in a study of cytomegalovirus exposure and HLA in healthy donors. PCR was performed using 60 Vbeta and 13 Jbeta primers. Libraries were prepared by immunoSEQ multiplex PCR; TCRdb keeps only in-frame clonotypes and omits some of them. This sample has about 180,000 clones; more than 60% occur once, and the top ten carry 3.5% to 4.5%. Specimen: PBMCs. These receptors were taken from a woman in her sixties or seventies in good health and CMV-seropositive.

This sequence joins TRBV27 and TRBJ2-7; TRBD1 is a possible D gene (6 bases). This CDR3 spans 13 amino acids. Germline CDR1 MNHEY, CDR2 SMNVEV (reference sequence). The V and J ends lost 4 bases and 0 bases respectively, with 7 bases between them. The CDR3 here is CASSSTGSYEQYF. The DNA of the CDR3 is TGTGCCAGCAGTTCGACAGGCTCCTACGAGCAGTACTTC.

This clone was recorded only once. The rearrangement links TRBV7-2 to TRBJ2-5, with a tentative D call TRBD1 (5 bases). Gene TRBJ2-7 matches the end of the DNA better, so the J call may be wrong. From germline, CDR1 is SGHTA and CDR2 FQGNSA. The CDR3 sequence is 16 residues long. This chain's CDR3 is CASSLERGPYIYEQYF. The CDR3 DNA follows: TGTGCCAGCAGCTTAGAAAGGGGCCCTTATATCTACGAGCAGTACTTC.

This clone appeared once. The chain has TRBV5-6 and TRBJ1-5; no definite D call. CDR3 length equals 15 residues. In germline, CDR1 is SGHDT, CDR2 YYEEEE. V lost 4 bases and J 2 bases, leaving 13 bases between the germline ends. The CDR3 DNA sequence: TGTGCCAGCAGCCTGACGGGGTCTGGCAATCAGCCCCAGCATTTT. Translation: CASSLTGSGNQPQHF.

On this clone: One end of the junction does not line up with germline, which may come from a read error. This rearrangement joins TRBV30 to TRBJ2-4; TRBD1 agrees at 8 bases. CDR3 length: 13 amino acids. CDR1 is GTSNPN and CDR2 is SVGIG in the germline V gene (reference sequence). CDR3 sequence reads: CAWAPDRANSQYF. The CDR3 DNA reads TGTGCCTGGGCCCCGGACAGGGCGAACAGTCAGTACTTC.

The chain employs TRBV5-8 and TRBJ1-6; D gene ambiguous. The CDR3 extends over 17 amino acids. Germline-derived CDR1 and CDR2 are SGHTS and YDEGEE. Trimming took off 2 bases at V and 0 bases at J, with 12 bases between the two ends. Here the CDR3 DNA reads TGTGCCAGCAGCTTTAGAGGGTTCAGCTCCTATAATTCACCCCTCCACTTT. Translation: CASSFRGFSSYNSPLHF.

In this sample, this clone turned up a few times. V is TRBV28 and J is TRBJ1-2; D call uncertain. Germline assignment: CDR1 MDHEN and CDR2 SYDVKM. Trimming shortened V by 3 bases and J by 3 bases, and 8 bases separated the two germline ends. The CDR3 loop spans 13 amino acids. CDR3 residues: CASSFQSYYGYTF. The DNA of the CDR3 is TGTGCCAGCAGTTTCCAGTCCTACTATGGCTACACCTTC.

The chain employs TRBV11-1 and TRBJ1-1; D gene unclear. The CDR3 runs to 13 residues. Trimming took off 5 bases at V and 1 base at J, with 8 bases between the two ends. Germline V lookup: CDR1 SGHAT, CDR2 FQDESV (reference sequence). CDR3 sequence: CASSTQQNTEAFF. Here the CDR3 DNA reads TGTGCCAGCAGCACGCAACAGAACACTGAAGCTTTCTTT.

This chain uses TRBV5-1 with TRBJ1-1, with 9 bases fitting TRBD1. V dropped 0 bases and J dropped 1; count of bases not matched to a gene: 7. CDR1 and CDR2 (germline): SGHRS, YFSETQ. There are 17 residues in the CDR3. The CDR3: CASSLGGTGSGNTEAFF. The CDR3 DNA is TGCGCCAGCAGCTTGGGTGGGACAGGGAGCGGGAACACTGAAGCTTTCTTT.

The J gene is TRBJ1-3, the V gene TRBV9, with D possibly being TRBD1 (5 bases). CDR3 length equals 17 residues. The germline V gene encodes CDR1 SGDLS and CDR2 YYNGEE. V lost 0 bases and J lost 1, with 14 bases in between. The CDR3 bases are TGTGCCAGCAGCGTAGGGGTGGGGGGTTTGTCTGGAAACACCATATATTTT. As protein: CASSVGVGGLSGNTIYF.

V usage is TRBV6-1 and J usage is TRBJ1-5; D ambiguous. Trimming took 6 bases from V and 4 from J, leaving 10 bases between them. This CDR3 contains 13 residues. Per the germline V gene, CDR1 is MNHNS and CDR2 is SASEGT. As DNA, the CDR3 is TGTGCCAGCAGGCACAGCTATAATCAGCCCCAGCATTTT. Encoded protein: CASRHSYNQPQHF.

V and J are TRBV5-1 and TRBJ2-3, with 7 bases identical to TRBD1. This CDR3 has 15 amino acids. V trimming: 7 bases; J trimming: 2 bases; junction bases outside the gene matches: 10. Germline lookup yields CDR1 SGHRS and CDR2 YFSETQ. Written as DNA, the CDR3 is TGCGCCAGCGGGGAACAGGGGTCGGACACAGATACGCAGTATTTT. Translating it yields CASGEQGSDTDTQYF.

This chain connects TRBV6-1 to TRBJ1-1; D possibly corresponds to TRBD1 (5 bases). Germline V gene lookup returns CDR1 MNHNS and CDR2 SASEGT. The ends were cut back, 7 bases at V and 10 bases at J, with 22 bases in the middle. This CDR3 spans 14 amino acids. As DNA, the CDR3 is TGTGCCAGCAATTTCGGGGGATCCCAACTGAGAGCTTTCTTT. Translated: CASNFGGSQLRAFF.

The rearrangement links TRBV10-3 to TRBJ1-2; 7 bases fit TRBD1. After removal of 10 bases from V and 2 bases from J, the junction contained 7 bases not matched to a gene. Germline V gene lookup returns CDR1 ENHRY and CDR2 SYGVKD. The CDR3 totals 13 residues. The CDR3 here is CATGTEANYGYTF. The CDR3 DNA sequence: TGTGCCACCGGGACAGAAGCGAACTATGGCTACACCTTC.

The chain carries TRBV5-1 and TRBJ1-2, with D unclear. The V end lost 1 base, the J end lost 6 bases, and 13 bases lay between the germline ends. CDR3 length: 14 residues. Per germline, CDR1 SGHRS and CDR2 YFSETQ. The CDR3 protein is CASSLTNDGDGYTF. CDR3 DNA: TGCGCCAGCAGCTTGACCAACGACGGGGATGGCTACACCTTC.

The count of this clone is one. As DNA, the CDR3 is TGTGCCAGCAGCTCACGGACAGGGCGGGAGCTGTTTTTT. Translated: CASSSRTGRELFF. The chain employs TRBV7-3 and TRBJ2-2; 8 bases line up with TRBD1. V lost 4 bases to trimming and J lost 9 bases; unmatched junction nucleotides: 4. The CDR3 runs 13 residues. Germline CDR1 SGHTA, CDR2 FQGTGA.

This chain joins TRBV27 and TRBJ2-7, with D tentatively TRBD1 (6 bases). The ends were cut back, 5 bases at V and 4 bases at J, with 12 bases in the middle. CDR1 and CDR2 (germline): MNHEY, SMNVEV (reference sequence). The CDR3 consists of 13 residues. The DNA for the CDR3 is TGTGCCAGCAGTCCCTGGGGGCGGTACGAGCAGTACTTC. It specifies CASSPWGRYEQYF.

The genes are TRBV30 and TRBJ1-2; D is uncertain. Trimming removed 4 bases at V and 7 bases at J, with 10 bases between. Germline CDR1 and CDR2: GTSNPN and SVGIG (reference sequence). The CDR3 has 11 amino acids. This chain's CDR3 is CAWTFRGGYTF. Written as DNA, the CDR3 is TGTGCCTGGACGTTCCGGGGTGGCTACACCTTC.

The CDR3 protein is CAISEDRGRDQPQHF. CDR3 sequence (DNA): TGTGCCATCAGTGAGGACAGGGGGCGAGATCAGCCCCAGCATTTT. This sequence joins TRBV10-3 and TRBJ1-5; the match to TRBD1 covers 10 bases. This CDR3 is built from 15 residues. Per the germline V gene, CDR1 is ENHRY and CDR2 is SYGVKD. With V trimmed by 2 bases and J by 5 bases, 3 bases remained unmatched.

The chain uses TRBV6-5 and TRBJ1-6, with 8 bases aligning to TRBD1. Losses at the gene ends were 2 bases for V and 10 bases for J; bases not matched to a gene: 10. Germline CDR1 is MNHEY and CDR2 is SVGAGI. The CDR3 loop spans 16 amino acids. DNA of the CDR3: TGTGCCAGCAGTTACAAATCGACAGGGGTTAGGTCACCCCTCCACTTT. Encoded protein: CASSYKSTGVRSPLHF.

CDR3 coding DNA: TGTGCCAGCGGGCTAGCGGGAAACACCGGGGAGCTGTTTTTT. As protein: CASGLAGNTGELFF. This sequence joins TRBV10-3 and TRBJ2-2; 9 nucleotides align to TRBD2. CDR3 length: 14 residues. Germline CDR1 is ENHRY and CDR2 is SYGVKD. The trim removed 10 bases at V and 2 bases at J, leaving 5 bases unmatched.

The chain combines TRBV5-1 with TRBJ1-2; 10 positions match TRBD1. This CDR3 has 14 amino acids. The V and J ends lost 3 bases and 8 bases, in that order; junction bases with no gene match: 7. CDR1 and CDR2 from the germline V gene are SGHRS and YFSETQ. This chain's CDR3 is CASSSGTGDRGYTF. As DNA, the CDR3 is TGCGCCAGCAGCTCCGGGACAGGGGATCGCGGCTACACCTTC.